The count of the clone carrying this T cell receptor beta chain is one. This sample was taken from a study of blood T cell repertoires in COVID-19. Germline-derived CDR1 and CDR2 are SNHLY and FYNNEI. V lost 3 bases and J lost 0, with 16 bases in between. The CDR3 is made up of 17 amino acids. Authors' methods: Scientists estimated how many nucleated cells there were by amplifying reference gene primers. Method: immunoSEQ multiplex PCR; TCRdb's copy keeps in-frame clones and lacks some. V and J calls and clone size follow that table, whereas D and trimming were derived from the DNA. The profile shows around 71,000 clones, more than 75% of them singletons.

The TCR comes from a woman older than 75 with active or convalescent COVID-19. What was sequenced was peripheral blood. This chain uses TRBV2 with TRBJ2-3, with a tentative D call TRBD1 (5 bases). The CDR3 reads CASSDHWQGGSTDTQYF. As DNA, the CDR3 is TGTGCCAGCAGTGATCACTGGCAGGGCGGCAGCACAGATACGCAGTATTTT.